The clone carrying this T cell receptor (beta chain) appeared a single time. The antigen is not known. Time point given: persistent/refractory GD, antithyroid drugs over 5 years with positive TRAb. PBMC-derived RNA was used for the TCR library. There are 17 residues in the CDR3. V lost 2 bases and J lost 3; bases outside the gene matches: 12. The V gene's germline CDR1 is DFQATT and CDR2 SNEGSKA (reference sequence). Assembly of TCR beta libraries relied on iRepertoire HTBI primers together with Arm-PCR of CDR3 regions. Original processing notes: Across samples, 50 to 65 TRBV and around 14 TRBJ segments were found. In TCRdb, the multiplex PCR reads were re-called with MiXCR into one record per CDR3 protein. The V and J calls, along with clone size, are taken from TCRdb and not from the paper's own processing. The repertoire holds 700,000 or so distinct CDR3 sequences, with around 32% as singletons. The data were taken from a study of regulatory T cells in long-lasting Graves disease.

Study observations and caveats: Newly diagnosed disease favored TRBV20-1 and TRBJ2-1 over persistent disease. Persistent Graves' cases showed lower TCR diversity than newly diagnosed cases. Among persistent patients, a larger number of public clonotypes were shared (over 2,500) than among newly diagnosed patients (roughly 970).

The rearrangement uses TRBV20-1 and TRBJ1-1; 10 positions agree with TRBD1. The specimen comprised peripheral blood mononuclear cells (PBMCs), sampled when the disease was refractory, from a patient treated with antithyroid drugs. The TCR was taken from a female donor with Graves disease. The CDR3 nucleotides read TGCAGTGCTAGAAAGTTCGTGACAGGGGGCGCGGACACTGAAGCTTTCTTT. Translated, it gives CSARKFVTGGADTEAFF.